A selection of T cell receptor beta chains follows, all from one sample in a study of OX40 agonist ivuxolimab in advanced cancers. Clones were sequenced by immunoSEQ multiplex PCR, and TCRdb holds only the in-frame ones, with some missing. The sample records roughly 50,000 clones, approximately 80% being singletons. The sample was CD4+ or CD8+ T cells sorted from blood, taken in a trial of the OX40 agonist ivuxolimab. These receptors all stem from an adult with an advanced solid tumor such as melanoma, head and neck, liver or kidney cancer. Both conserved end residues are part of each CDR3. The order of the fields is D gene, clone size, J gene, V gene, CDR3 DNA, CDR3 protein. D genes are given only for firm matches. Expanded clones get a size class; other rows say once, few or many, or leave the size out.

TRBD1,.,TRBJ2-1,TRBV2,TGTGCCAGCAGCAACCGGGACAGGGGATATGAGCAGTTCTTC,CASSNRDRGYEQFF
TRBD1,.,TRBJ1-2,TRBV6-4,TGTGCCAGCAGTGACTCGAGCAGGGGGGATGGCTACACCTTC,CASSDSSRGDGYTF
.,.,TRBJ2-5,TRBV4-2,TGTGCCAGCAGCCCCACAGGGTTGCGAGAGACCCAGTACTTC,CASSPTGLRETQYF
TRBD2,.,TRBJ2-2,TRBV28,TGTGCCGTCGGAGCGGGGTCGCTCGCGAACACCGGGGAGCTGTTTTTT,CAVGAGSLANTGELFF
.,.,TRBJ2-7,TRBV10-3,TGTGCCATCAGTGACGAGGGGCCCCTTACGCTCGAGCAGTACTTC,CAISDEGPLTLEQYF
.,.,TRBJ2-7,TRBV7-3,TGTGCCAGCAGCCCCGGAGCAAGTTCGGCCGAGCAGTACTTC,CASSPGASSAEQYF
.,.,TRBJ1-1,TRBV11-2,TGTGCCAGCAGCTTTGTGAACACTGAAGCTTTCTTT,CASSFVNTEAFF
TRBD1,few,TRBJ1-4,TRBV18,TGTGCCAGCTCACCGGGGACAGGGGACGAAAAACTGTTTTTT,CASSPGTGDEKLFF
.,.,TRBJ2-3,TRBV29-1,TGCAGCGTTGAAGACGGACCGGAGGCGCAGTATTTT,CSVEDGPEAQYF
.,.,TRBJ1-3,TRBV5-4,TGTGCCAGCAGCCAGGGGAAGTCCTCTGGAAACACCATATATTTT,CASSQGKSSGNTIYF
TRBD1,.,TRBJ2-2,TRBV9,TGTGCCAGCAGCCCCTGGGACAGAGTCACCGGGGAGCTGTTTTTT,CASSPWDRVTGELFF
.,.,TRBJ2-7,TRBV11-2,TGTGCCAGCAGCCCAGACACCTCCTACGAGCAGTACTTC,CASSPDTSYEQYF
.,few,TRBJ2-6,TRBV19,TGTGCCAGTAGTCGGGACTTTCCGAGCTCTGGGGCCAACGTCCTGACTTTC,CASSRDFPSSGANVLTF
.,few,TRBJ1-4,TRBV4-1,TGCGCCAGCAGCCTCGTCCCCGGTGAAAAACTGTTTTTT,CASSLVPGEKLFF
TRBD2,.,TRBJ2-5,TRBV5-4,TGTGCCAGCAGCCCCACTCCGGGACTAGCGGATTCAACGCGGACCCAGTACTTC,CASSPTPGLADSTRTQYF
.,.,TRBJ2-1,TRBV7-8,TGTGCCAGCAGCTTAGAGCGGAGGTCCTACAATGAGCAGTTCTTC,CASSLERRSYNEQFF
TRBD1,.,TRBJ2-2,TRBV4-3,TGCGCCAGCAGCTATAGACAGGGCACCGGGGAGCTGTTTTTT,CASSYRQGTGELFF
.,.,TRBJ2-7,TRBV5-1,TGCGCCAGCCGGCAACAGATCCTGGACTACGAGCAGTACTTC,CASRQQILDYEQYF
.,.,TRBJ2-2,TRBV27,TGTGCCAGCAGTTTTTTGGGGGCGGCCGGGGAGCTGTTTTTT,CASSFLGAAGELFF
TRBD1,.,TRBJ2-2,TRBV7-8,TGTGCCAGCAGCCAAACAGGGGGCGCGAACACCGGGGAGCTGTTTTTT,CASSQTGGANTGELFF
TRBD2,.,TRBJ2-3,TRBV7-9,TGTGCCAGCAGCCCCAGACTAGCGGGAGGAAGAGATACGCAGTATTTT,CASSPRLAGGRDTQYF
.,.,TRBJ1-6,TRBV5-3,TGTGCCAGAGGACGGAGCTCCTATAATTCACCCCTCCACTTT,CARGRSSYNSPLHF
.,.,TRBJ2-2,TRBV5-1,TGCGCCAGCAGCGAGGGCCTTTCCACCGGGGAGCTGTTTTTT,CASSEGLSTGELFF
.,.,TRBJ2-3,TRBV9,TGTGCCAGCAGCGACGATCTAGGGAGGCAGTATTTT,CASSDDLGRQYF
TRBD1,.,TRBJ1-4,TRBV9,TGTGCCAGCAGCGGCGGGACAGAAGGTGAAAAACTGTTTTTT,CASSGGTEGEKLFF
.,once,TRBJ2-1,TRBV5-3,TGTGCCAGAAGCTTGACCCCACTAAAGCAAAGCTCCTACAATGAGCAGTTCTTC,CARSLTPLKQSSYNEQFF
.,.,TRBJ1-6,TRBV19,TGTGCCAGTAGTCTTTACAGGGAAAGCGATAATTCACCCCTCCACTTT,CASSLYRESDNSPLHF
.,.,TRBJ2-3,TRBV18,TGTGCCAGCTCACCACCGTCAGCGAGCACAGATACGCAGTATTTT,CASSPPSASTDTQYF
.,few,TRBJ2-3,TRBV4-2,TGTGCCAGCAGCCAAGGAGAGGCCCGAAGCACAGATACGCAGTATTTT,CASSQGEARSTDTQYF
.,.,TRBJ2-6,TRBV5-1,TGCGCCAGCAGCTTGGGGCAGGGAAACTCTGGGGCCAACGTCCTGACTTTC,CASSLGQGNSGANVLTF
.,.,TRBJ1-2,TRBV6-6,TGTGCCAGCACCAAAATAGCAGGGGTGGATGGCTACACCTTC,CASTKIAGVDGYTF
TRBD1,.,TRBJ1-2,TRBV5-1,TGCGCCAGCAGCTCGACAGGGGGCGCAGGCTATGGCTACACCTTC,CASSSTGGAGYGYTF
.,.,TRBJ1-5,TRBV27,TGTGCCAGCAGCCCCTTCCCTTTAACGGGACAACGACGACAGCCCCAGCATTTT,CASSPFPLTGQRRQPQHF
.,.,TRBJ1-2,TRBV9,TGTGCCAGCAGCTCGGGGGGCCACTCTTTGTTTTACTATGGCTACACCTTC,CASSSGGHSLFYYGYTF
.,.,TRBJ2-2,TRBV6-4,TGTGCCAGCAGTGACTCCCCGTCGGGGACCGGGGAGCTGTTTTTT,CASSDSPSGTGELFF
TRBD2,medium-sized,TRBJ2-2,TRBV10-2,TGCGCCAGCGGGACTAGCGGGGCTAAGGGGGAGCTGTTTTTT,CASGTSGAKGELFF
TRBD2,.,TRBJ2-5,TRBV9,TGTGCCAGCAGCCGAGCGGGGGGCTCAGAGACCCAGTACTTC,CASSRAGGSETQYF
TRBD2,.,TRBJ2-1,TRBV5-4,TGTGCCAGCAGCTCTAGCGGGAGGGGGTTTGAGACGAGCAATGAGCAGTTCTTC,CASSSSGRGFETSNEQFF
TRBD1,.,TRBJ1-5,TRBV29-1,TGCAGCGTCAGGGACAGCAATAGCAATCAGCCCCAGCATTTT,CSVRDSNSNQPQHF
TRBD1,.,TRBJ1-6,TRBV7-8,TGTGCCAGCAGCCCCACAGGGGCTAATTCACCCCTCCACTTT,CASSPTGANSPLHF
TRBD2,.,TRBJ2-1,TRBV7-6,TGTGCCAGCAGCCAAGACCGGGACTACGGGGGGAGGGAGCAGTTCTTC,CASSQDRDYGGREQFF
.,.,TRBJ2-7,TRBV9,TGTGCCAGCAGCGTTGACGGAAGCTCCTACGAGCAGTACTTC,CASSVDGSSYEQYF
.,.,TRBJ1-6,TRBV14,TGTGCCAGCAGCGATGGGGATTCACCCCTCCACTTT,CASSDGDSPLHF
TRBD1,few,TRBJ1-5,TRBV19,TGTGCCAGTAGTGTGGCAGGGACAGGGGGTGGCAATCAGCCCCAGCATTTT,CASSVAGTGGGNQPQHF
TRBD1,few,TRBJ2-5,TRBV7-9,TGTGCCAGCAGCTTAGGAACAGGGGGACAAGAGACCCAGTACTTC,CASSLGTGGQETQYF
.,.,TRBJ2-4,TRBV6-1,TGTGCCAGCAACCAGGAGATAGCCAAAAACATTCAGTACTTC,CASNQEIAKNIQYF
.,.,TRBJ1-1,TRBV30,TGTGCCTGGAGTGTAGAGTCCGGCCGAAACACTGAAGCTTTCTTT,CAWSVESGRNTEAFF